This T cell receptor (beta chain) was found in a study of T-cell reconstitution after alpha-beta-depleted transplantation in children. This CDR3 comprises 14 residues. Germline CDR1 reads ENHRY; CDR2 reads SYGVKD. With V trimmed by 8 bases and J by 0 bases, 3 bases remained unmatched. TCRbeta library preparation incorporated unique molecular identifiers. TCRdb redid the calling of the PCR reads with MiXCR, one entry per CDR3 protein. The profile shows some 500,000 distinct CDR3 sequences, about 30% of them singletons. J is TRBJ1-5 and V is TRBV10-3; 8 bases fit TRBD1. The sequence came from a human donor who donated a stem cell graft to a child with aplastic anemia. This specimen consisted of PBMCs from the stem cell graft donor, obtained from the stem cell graft. CDR3 in amino acids: CAIAQGDSNQPQHF. DNA for the CDR3: TGTGCCATCGCACAGGGGGATAGCAATCAGCCCCAGCATTTT.